The present entry profiles one TCR beta chain with its context. Original analysis: Reference gene primer amplification in the assay estimated nucleated cell counts. TCRdb's copy holds only in-frame clones and misses some; the assay was immunoSEQ multiplex PCR. The V and J calls and clone size come from that table; D and trimming were worked out from the DNA. This sample has roughly 59,000 clones, with about 81% found just once. The sample is drawn from a study of blood T cell repertoires in COVID-19. The wider study: Acute and convalescent COVID-19 specimens originated in the United States, Italy and Spain. T cells, B-cell-depleted T cells, or PBMCs supplied cDNA or gDNA.

CDR3 length: 13 amino acids. CDR1 is SNHLY, CDR2 FYNNEI, per germline. Deletions cut 6 bases from V and 6 bases from J, with 14 bases between. The material sequenced was peripheral blood. V usage is TRBV2 and J usage is TRBJ1-1; TRBD1 is a possible D gene (5 bases). The receptor's source is a man at least 80 years old with acute or convalescent COVID-19. CDR3 sequence (DNA): TGTGCCAGCAGCTTTTCGGGGGGTTCTGAAGCTTTCTTT. This sequence encodes CASSFSGGSEAFF.